This is a list of T cell receptor beta chains from one sample in a study of response to subunit inactivated influenza vaccine. Each CDR3 protein is one row after TCRdb ran MiXCR on the RT-PCR reads. The data contain a few hundred thousand distinct CDR3 sequences, around 15% of them singletons. The input for sequencing was PBMCs from blood, taken about 12 days after vaccination. Every receptor here comes from a man aged 45-60 years who received an inactivated influenza vaccine. The CDR3 runs from the conserved cysteine through the conserved F or W. A D gene is named only where the DNA matches it firmly. The listing skips clone size in some rows; elsewhere it reads once, few, many or a size class.

abundance: few
v_gene: TRBV29-1
d_gene: NA
j_gene: TRBJ2-3
CDR3aa: CSAEWQTDTQYF
CDR3nt: TGCAGCGCTGAATGGCAGACAGATACGCAGTATTTT

abundance: few
v_gene: TRBV12-3/TRBV12-4
d_gene: NA
j_gene: TRBJ2-7
CDR3aa: CASSLQLLAYEQYF
CDR3nt: TGTGCCAGCAGTCTCCAATTGCTGGCCTACGAGCAGTACTTC

abundance: NA
v_gene: TRBV5-6
d_gene: TRBD2
j_gene: TRBJ2-5
CDR3aa: CASSLPRTSGPSAQYF
CDR3nt: TGTGCCAGCAGCCTACCTAGGACTAGCGGGCCAAGTGCCCAGTACTTC

abundance: NA
v_gene: TRBV6-2/TRBV6-3
d_gene: NA
j_gene: TRBJ1-2
CDR3aa: CASSVTGTGANYGYTF
CDR3nt: TGTGCCAGCAGTGTGACCGGGACGGGGGCCAACTATGGCTACACCTTC

abundance: NA
v_gene: TRBV7-2
d_gene: TRBD1
j_gene: TRBJ1-2
CDR3aa: CASSGRQGLTGYTF
CDR3nt: TGTGCCAGCAGCGGTAGACAGGGGTTAACTGGCTACACCTTC

abundance: few
v_gene: TRBV7-9
d_gene: NA
j_gene: TRBJ2-1
CDR3aa: CASSAGPFGNEQFF
CDR3nt: TGTGCCAGCAGTGCGGGACCGTTCGGGAATGAGCAGTTCTTC

abundance: few
v_gene: TRBV20-1
d_gene: NA
j_gene: TRBJ2-1
CDR3aa: CSARFGNEQFF
CDR3nt: TGCAGTGCTAGATTCGGGAATGAGCAGTTCTTC

abundance: many
v_gene: TRBV24-1
d_gene: NA
j_gene: TRBJ2-7
CDR3aa: CATSDFTNEQYF
CDR3nt: TGTGCCACCAGTGATTTTACCAACGAGCAGTACTTC

abundance: few
v_gene: TRBV29-1
d_gene: TRBD2
j_gene: TRBJ2-1
CDR3aa: CSVEPSGRPEQFF
CDR3nt: TGCAGCGTTGAGCCTAGCGGGAGGCCCGAGCAGTTCTTC

abundance: NA
v_gene: TRBV6-5
d_gene: NA
j_gene: TRBJ2-7
CDR3aa: CASSYPRASRNEQYF
CDR3nt: TGTGCCAGCAGTTACCCTCGGGCTAGCAGGAACGAGCAGTACTTC

abundance: NA
v_gene: TRBV5-1
d_gene: TRBD1
j_gene: TRBJ1-1
CDR3aa: CASSLAVQGATTEAFF
CDR3nt: TGCGCCAGCAGCTTGGCGGTACAGGGGGCGACAACTGAAGCTTTCTTT

abundance: few
v_gene: TRBV3-1
d_gene: NA
j_gene: TRBJ2-1
CDR3aa: CASSQSSEQFF
CDR3nt: TGTGCCAGCAGCCAATCCAGCGAGCAGTTCTTC

abundance: few
v_gene: TRBV18
d_gene: TRBD2
j_gene: TRBJ2-3
CDR3aa: CASSVSGGLYTDTQYF
CDR3nt: TGTGCCAGCTCGGTCAGCGGGGGGCTCTACACAGATACGCAGTATTTT

abundance: NA
v_gene: TRBV4-2
d_gene: TRBD2
j_gene: TRBJ2-1
CDR3aa: CASSQDGTSGRSGEQFF
CDR3nt: TGTGCCAGCAGCCAAGATGGGACTAGCGGGAGGTCGGGTGAGCAGTTCTTC

abundance: many
v_gene: TRBV20-1
d_gene: TRBD2
j_gene: TRBJ2-3
CDR3aa: CSAAGLAESTDTQYF
CDR3nt: TGCAGTGCCGCGGGACTAGCGGAAAGCACAGATACGCAGTATTTT

abundance: few
v_gene: TRBV5-5
d_gene: TRBD1
j_gene: TRBJ1-1
CDR3aa: CASSLRTGDPEAFF
CDR3nt: TGTGCCAGCAGTCTTAGGACAGGGGACCCTGAAGCTTTCTTT

abundance: few
v_gene: TRBV7-3
d_gene: NA
j_gene: TRBJ2-7
CDR3aa: CASSLGRADEQYF
CDR3nt: TGTGCCAGCAGCTTAGGCAGGGCGGACGAGCAGTACTTC

abundance: few
v_gene: TRBV29-1
d_gene: NA
j_gene: TRBJ2-5
CDR3aa: CSVASTPGGPKETQYF
CDR3nt: TGCAGCGTTGCAAGTACCCCAGGGGGGCCCAAAGAGACCCAGTACTTC

abundance: many
v_gene: TRBV10-3
d_gene: NA
j_gene: TRBJ2-3
CDR3aa: CAISGNPPGSADTQYF
CDR3nt: TGTGCCATCAGTGGAAATCCACCAGGAAGTGCAGATACGCAGTATTTT

abundance: NA
v_gene: TRBV3-1
d_gene: TRBD2
j_gene: TRBJ2-5
CDR3aa: CASGGRGGPETQYF
CDR3nt: TGTGCCAGCGGGGGTCGGGGGGGCCCCGAGACCCAGTACTTC

abundance: NA
v_gene: TRBV20-1
d_gene: NA
j_gene: TRBJ2-5
CDR3aa: CSATPYWSERETQYF
CDR3nt: TGCAGTGCCACTCCCTACTGGTCGGAGAGGGAGACCCAGTACTTC

abundance: few
v_gene: TRBV4-2
d_gene: TRBD2
j_gene: TRBJ2-1
CDR3aa: CASSPAGTSKGEQFF
CDR3nt: TGTGCCAGCAGCCCGGCCGGGACTAGCAAGGGTGAGCAGTTCTTC

abundance: NA
v_gene: TRBV7-2
d_gene: NA
j_gene: TRBJ1-6
CDR3aa: CASSLGMGRGAPLHF
CDR3nt: TGTGCCAGCAGCTTAGGCATGGGACGAGGAGCACCCCTCCACTTT

abundance: many
v_gene: TRBV7-2
d_gene: NA
j_gene: TRBJ2-2
CDR3aa: CASSPFPGWNTGELFF
CDR3nt: TGTGCCAGCAGCCCGTTCCCGGGTTGGAACACCGGGGAGCTGTTTTTT

abundance: many
v_gene: TRBV28
d_gene: TRBD1
j_gene: TRBJ2-7
CDR3aa: CASSLDDRTGTYEQYF
CDR3nt: TGTGCCAGCAGTTTAGATGATCGGACAGGGACCTACGAGCAGTACTTC

abundance: many
v_gene: TRBV4-3
d_gene: NA
j_gene: TRBJ2-4
CDR3aa: CASSQDLGANIQYF
CDR3nt: TGCGCCAGCAGCCAAGATCTGGGGGCGAACATTCAGTACTTC

abundance: NA
v_gene: TRBV2
d_gene: TRBD1
j_gene: TRBJ1-2
CDR3aa: CASSQGDSLNYGYTF
CDR3nt: TGTGCCAGCAGTCAAGGGGACAGCCTTAACTATGGCTACACCTTC

abundance: NA
v_gene: TRBV9
d_gene: NA
j_gene: TRBJ1-3
CDR3aa: CASSSSGGDRWGGNTIYF
CDR3nt: TGTGCCAGCAGCTCCAGCGGGGGGGACCGCTGGGGTGGAAACACCATATATTTT

abundance: NA
v_gene: TRBV4-1
d_gene: NA
j_gene: TRBJ1-6
CDR3aa: CASSQEGSLRGSPLHF
CDR3nt: TGCGCCAGCAGCCAAGAGGGGAGCCTGCGGGGTTCACCCCTCCACTTT

abundance: NA
v_gene: TRBV6-1
d_gene: TRBD2
j_gene: TRBJ2-1
CDR3aa: CASRLRGRASGGVNEQFF
CDR3nt: TGTGCCAGCAGACTACGAGGTCGGGCTAGCGGGGGGGTCAATGAGCAGTTCTTC

abundance: NA
v_gene: TRBV6-1
d_gene: TRBD1
j_gene: TRBJ2-7
CDR3aa: CASSQTGVGTYEQYF
CDR3nt: TGTGCCAGCAGTCAGACAGGGGTGGGAACCTACGAGCAGTACTTC

abundance: NA
v_gene: TRBV5-1
d_gene: NA
j_gene: TRBJ1-4
CDR3aa: CASSLWGPNEKLFF
CDR3nt: TGCGCCAGCAGCTTGTGGGGACCTAATGAAAAACTGTTTTTT